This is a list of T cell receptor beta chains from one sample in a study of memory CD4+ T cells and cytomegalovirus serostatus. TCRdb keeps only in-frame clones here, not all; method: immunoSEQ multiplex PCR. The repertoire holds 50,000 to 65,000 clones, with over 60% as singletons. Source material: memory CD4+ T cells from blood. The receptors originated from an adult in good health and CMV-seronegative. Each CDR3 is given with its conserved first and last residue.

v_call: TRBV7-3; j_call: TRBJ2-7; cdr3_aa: CASSLGGLAGVTEQYF
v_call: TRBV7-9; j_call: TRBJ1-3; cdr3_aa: CASSLDRVAGNTIYF
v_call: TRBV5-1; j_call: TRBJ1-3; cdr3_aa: CASSQTVSSGNTIYF
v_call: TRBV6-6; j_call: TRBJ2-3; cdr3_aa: CASSWTGAYTQYF
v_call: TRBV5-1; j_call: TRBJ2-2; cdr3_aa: CASSLRGNTGELFF
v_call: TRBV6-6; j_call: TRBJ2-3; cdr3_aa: CASSPTSATDTQYF
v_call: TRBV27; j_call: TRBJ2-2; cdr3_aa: CASSSPSWTSGWAGELFF
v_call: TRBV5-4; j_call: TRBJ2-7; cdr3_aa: CASTLAGGPDEQYF
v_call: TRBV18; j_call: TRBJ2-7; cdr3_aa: CASSPRGQSSVYEQYF
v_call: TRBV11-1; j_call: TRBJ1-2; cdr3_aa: CASSLGQGADYGYTF
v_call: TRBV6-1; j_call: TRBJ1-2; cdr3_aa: CASRAGTGGHYGYTF
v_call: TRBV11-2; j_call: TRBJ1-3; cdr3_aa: CASSLSREGGNTIYF
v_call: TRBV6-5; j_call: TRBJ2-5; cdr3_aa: CASSLGTVQETQYF
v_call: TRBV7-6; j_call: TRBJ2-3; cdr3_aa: CASSLVGHSTDTQYF
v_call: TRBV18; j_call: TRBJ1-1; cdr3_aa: CASSPSTVHEAFF
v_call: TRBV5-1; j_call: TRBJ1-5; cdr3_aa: CASSGDPNQPQHF
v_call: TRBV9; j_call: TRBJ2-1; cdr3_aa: CASSVASGRGYIEQFF
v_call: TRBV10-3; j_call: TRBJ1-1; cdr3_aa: CAISESRTAMNTEAFF
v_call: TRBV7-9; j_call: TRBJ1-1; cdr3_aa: CASSLQGQGTEAFF
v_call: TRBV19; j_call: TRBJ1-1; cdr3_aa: CASSIGPTGGDTEAFF
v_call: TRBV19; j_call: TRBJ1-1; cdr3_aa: CASSIFRPPMNTEAFF
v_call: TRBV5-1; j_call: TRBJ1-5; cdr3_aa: CASSSGEGSQPQHF
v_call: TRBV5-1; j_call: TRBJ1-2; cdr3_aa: CASSSFGTGNYGYTF
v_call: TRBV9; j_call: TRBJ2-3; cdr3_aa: CASSVAGLNTDTQYF
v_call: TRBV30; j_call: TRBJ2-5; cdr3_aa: CAWNQGGGETQYF
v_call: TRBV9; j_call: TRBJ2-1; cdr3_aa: CASSDRDIRPWLPYNEQFF
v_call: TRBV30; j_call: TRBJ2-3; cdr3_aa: CAWRSGGTIGEYF
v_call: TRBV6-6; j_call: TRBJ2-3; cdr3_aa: CASSNRDPSTDTQYF
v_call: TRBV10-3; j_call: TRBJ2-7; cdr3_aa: CAISQDKLGEQYF
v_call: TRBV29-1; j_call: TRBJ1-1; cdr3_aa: CSGNTGAKEAFF
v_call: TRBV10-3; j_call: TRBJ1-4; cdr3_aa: CAISNEQGTEKLFF
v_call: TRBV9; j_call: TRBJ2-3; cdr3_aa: CASSVASGSTDTQYF
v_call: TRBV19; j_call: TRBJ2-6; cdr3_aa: CASSMGNSGANVLTF
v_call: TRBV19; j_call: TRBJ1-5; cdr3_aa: CASSIGGRFAQPQHF
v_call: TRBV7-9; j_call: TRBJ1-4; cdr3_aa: CASSLAGYEKLFF
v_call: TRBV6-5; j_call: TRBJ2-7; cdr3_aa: CASRPRDSLWHEQYF
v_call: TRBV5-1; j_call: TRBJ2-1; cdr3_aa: CASNPGQGTYNEQFF
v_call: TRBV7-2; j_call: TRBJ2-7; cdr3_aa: CASSYDATATYEQYF
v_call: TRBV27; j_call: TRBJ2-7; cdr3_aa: CASSPRRDRPYEQYF
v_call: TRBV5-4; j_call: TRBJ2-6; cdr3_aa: CASSWGGGVFGANVLTF
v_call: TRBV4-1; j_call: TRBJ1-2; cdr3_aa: CASSPDSNYGYTF
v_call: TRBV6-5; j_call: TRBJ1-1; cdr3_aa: CASSYKRNTEAFF
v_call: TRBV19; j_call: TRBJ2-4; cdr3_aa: CASSIRGRDKNIQYF
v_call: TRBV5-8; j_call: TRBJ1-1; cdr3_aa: CASSLGGRGTEAFF
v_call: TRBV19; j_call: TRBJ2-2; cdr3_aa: CASSNRQGVGELFF
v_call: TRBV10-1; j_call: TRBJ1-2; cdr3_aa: CASRTTRSNYGYTF
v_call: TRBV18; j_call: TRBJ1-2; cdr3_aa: CASSPEPNYGYTF
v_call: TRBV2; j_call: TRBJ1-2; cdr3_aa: CASTGVNYGYTF
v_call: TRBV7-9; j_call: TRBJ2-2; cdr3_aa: CASSLAAHWAGELFF
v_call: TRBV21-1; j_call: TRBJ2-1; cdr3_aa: CASSKAIRDSQFF
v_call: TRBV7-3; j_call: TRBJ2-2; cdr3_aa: CASSFGLNTGELFF
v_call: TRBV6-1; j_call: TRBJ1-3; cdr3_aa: CASSGAWGTGGSGNTIYF
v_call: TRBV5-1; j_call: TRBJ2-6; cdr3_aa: CASSLLQVMSSGANVLTF
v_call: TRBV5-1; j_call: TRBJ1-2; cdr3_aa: CASSLEGASGYTF
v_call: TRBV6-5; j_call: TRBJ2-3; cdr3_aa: CASSSRGTGGTDTQYF
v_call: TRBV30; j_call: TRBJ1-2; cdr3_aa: CAWSAPGTIYGYTF
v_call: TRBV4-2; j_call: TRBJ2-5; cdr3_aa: CASSQQGARETQYF
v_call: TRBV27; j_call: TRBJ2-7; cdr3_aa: CASRPMDSYEQYF
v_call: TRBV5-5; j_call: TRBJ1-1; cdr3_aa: CASTFRGENTEAFF
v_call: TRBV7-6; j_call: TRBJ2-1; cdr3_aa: CASSLLRDNNEQFF